This is a list of T cell receptor beta chains from one sample in a study of regulatory T cells in long-lasting Graves disease. TCRdb used MiXCR to reprocess the multiplex PCR reads, holding one entry per CDR3 protein. The repertoire holds fewer than 500,000 distinct CDR3 sequences, with roughly 16% as singletons. These sequences were also reported in another study, on T cells in Graves' hyperthyroidism and ophthalmopathy.

The sample consisted of peripheral blood mononuclear cells (PBMCs), taken at new diagnosis, from a patient treated with antithyroid drugs. The receptor set was obtained from a man aged 40-49 years with Graves disease. The CDR3 runs from the conserved cysteine through the conserved F or W. Each record gives: D gene, clone size, V gene, J gene, CDR3 DNA, CDR3 protein. A D gene is named only where the DNA matches it firmly. Rows may omit the clone size; those that give it use once, few, many or a size class.

D: TRBD1; size: many; V: TRBV7-8; J: TRBJ1-6; DNA: TGTGCCAGCAGCCCCACGTCGACAGGGTTATCACCCCTCCACTTT; CDR3: CASSPTSTGLSPLHF
D: NA; size: NA; V: TRBV19; J: TRBJ1-1; DNA: TGTGCCAGTAGTATCCGATATTCCGGGACTGAAGCTTTCTTT; CDR3: CASSIRYSGTEAFF
D: NA; size: many; V: TRBV12-3/TRBV12-4; J: TRBJ1-6; DNA: TGTGCCAGCAGCCGGGGGGGGAAAAATTCACCCCTCCACTTT; CDR3: CASSRGGKNSPLHF
D: TRBD2; size: many; V: TRBV29-1; J: TRBJ2-1; DNA: TGCAGCTTCCTCCTAACGGGACTAACAACAAAGCAGTTCTTC; CDR3: CSFLLTGLTTKQFF
D: TRBD2; size: many; V: TRBV28; J: TRBJ2-3; DNA: TGTGCCAGCAGTCAGGGGACTAGCGGGAGGGCCAGAGATACGCAGTATTTT; CDR3: CASSQGTSGRARDTQYF
D: NA; size: few; V: TRBV7-9; J: TRBJ2-1; DNA: TGTGCCAGCAGCCGCCCGACAGACCTCTCCTACAATGAGCAGTTCTTC; CDR3: CASSRPTDLSYNEQFF
D: NA; size: NA; V: TRBV30; J: TRBJ2-7; DNA: TGTGCCTGGAGTGGAGGGGGAATTGCGAGCGAGCAGTACTTC; CDR3: CAWSGGGIASEQYF
D: NA; size: NA; V: TRBV7-2; J: TRBJ2-3; DNA: TGTGCCAGCAGCCCCACTAGTGCAGATACGCAGTATTTT; CDR3: CASSPTSADTQYF
D: TRBD2; size: many; V: TRBV29-1; J: TRBJ2-5; DNA: TGCAGCGGTCTTATAGCGGGAGGGTGGCAAGAGACCCAGTACTTC; CDR3: CSGLIAGGWQETQYF
D: NA; size: many; V: TRBV7-2; J: TRBJ2-3; DNA: TGTGCCAGCAGTTTATGGGGCCCCCTTACAGATACGCAGTATTTT; CDR3: CASSLWGPLTDTQYF
D: NA; size: NA; V: TRBV7-9; J: TRBJ1-2; DNA: TGTGCCAGCAGCTCTGGGCCACTCTATGGCTACACCTTC; CDR3: CASSSGPLYGYTF
D: TRBD2; size: few; V: TRBV7-3; J: TRBJ2-3; DNA: TGTGCCAGCAGCACCGGACTAGCGGGGAACACAGATAGGCAGTATTTT; CDR3: CASSTGLAGNTDRQYF
D: TRBD2; size: NA; V: TRBV28; J: TRBJ2-1; DNA: TGTGCCAGCAGTTTAGGGTCTAGCGGGAGAAATGAGCAGTTCTTC; CDR3: CASSLGSSGRNEQFF
D: NA; size: NA; V: TRBV12-5; J: TRBJ2-1; DNA: TGTGCTAGTGGCCGCGGGGTTGAGCAGTTCTTC; CDR3: CASGRGVEQFF
D: TRBD1; size: NA; V: TRBV27; J: TRBJ1-1; DNA: TGTGCCAGCAGTGGGCAGGGGGCCGCGCCTATGAACACTGAAGCTTTCTTT; CDR3: CASSGQGAAPMNTEAFF
D: NA; size: NA; V: TRBV3-1; J: TRBJ2-7; DNA: TGTGCCAGCAGCCAAGTTTTCGGCAGGGCGGCCCACGAGCAGTACTTC; CDR3: CASSQVFGRAAHEQYF
D: NA; size: many; V: TRBV5-1; J: TRBJ2-3; DNA: TGCGCCAGCAGCTTGGGGCCTCAGGGGTCTGGCACAGATACGCAGTATTTT; CDR3: CASSLGPQGSGTDTQYF
D: NA; size: once; V: TRBV9; J: TRBJ1-4; DNA: TGTGCCAGCAGCGTCCGGGGGGGGAATGAAAAACTGTTTTTT; CDR3: CASSVRGGNEKLFF
D: NA; size: many; V: TRBV30; J: TRBJ2-7; DNA: TGTGCCTGGAGTGGGCGGGGTTGGAGCGAGCAGTACTTC; CDR3: CAWSGRGWSEQYF
D: TRBD2; size: few; V: TRBV13; J: TRBJ2-1; DNA: TGTGCCAGCAGCTCGACTAGCGGCGTCAATGAGCAGTTCTTC; CDR3: CASSSTSGVNEQFF
D: NA; size: NA; V: TRBV19; J: TRBJ2-3; DNA: TGTGCCAGTAGGGTTGACGGGAAAACAGATACGCAGTATTTT; CDR3: CASRVDGKTDTQYF
D: TRBD1; size: many; V: TRBV27; J: TRBJ1-6; DNA: TGTGCCAGCAGTTTCTGGGGACAGAATTCACCCCTCCACTTT; CDR3: CASSFWGQNSPLHF
D: NA; size: few; V: TRBV12-3/TRBV12-4; J: TRBJ1-5; DNA: TGTGCCAGCAGTTTCTCAGGGATTGATCAGCCCCAGCATTTT; CDR3: CASSFSGIDQPQHF
D: TRBD1; size: NA; V: TRBV2; J: TRBJ1-2; DNA: TGTGCCAGCAGTGGAAGGGGACAGGGGTTCCCCCACTATGGCTACACCTTC; CDR3: CASSGRGQGFPHYGYTF
D: TRBD1; size: NA; V: TRBV4-1; J: TRBJ1-2; DNA: TGCGCCAGCAGCCAAGTACCGGGACAGTTATATGGCTACACCTTC; CDR3: CASSQVPGQLYGYTF
D: TRBD2; size: NA; V: TRBV24-1; J: TRBJ2-2; DNA: TGTGCCACCGCGCTCGCGGGGCGGGAGGTTGCCACCGGGGAGCTGTCTTTT; CDR3: CATALAGREVATGELSF
D: NA; size: few; V: TRBV5-8; J: TRBJ1-5; DNA: TGTGCCAGCAGCTTGGAGATAGGCTTCTTCGAGAGTCGGAACAATCAGCCCCAGCATTTT; CDR3: CASSLEIGFFESRNNQPQHF
D: NA; size: NA; V: TRBV5-1; J: TRBJ1-4; DNA: TGCGCCAGCAGCTCCGGACGGGGGGTAATGGTTAATGAAAAACTGTTTTTT; CDR3: CASSSGRGVMVNEKLFF
D: NA; size: many; V: TRBV3-1; J: TRBJ1-2; DNA: TGTGCCAGCAGACAAACAACAGGGAGAGACTATGGCTACACCTTC; CDR3: CASRQTTGRDYGYTF
D: NA; size: NA; V: TRBV6-1; J: TRBJ2-4; DNA: TGTGCCAGCAGTGAACTGAGGAGTCTAGCCAAAAACATTCAGTACTTC; CDR3: CASSELRSLAKNIQYF